The 21 T cell receptor beta chains listed next were all sequenced from one sample in a study of cytomegalovirus exposure and HLA in healthy donors. PCR amplification relied on 60 Vbeta primers (plus 13 Jbeta primers). Assay: immunoSEQ multiplex PCR; the TCRdb copy retains only in-frame clones and omits some. The table records about 160,000 clones, approximately 70% of them present only once. The sequencing sample was made of PBMCs. The source is a man between 40 and 49 years old in good health and CMV-seropositive.

V gene TRBV27 combines with J gene TRBJ1-6, with 11 bases aligning to TRBD1. Germline V gives CDR1 MNHEY, CDR2 SMNVEV (reference sequence). V lost 1 base to trimming and J lost 0 bases; unmatched junction nucleotides: 2. CDR3 length equals 18 residues. CDR3 nucleotides: TGTGCCAGCAGTTTATGGGGGACAGGGGGCTCCTATAATTCACCCCTCCACTTT. It codes for CASSLWGTGGSYNSPLHF.

This chain joins TRBV15 and TRBJ1-1; D gene ambiguous. CDR3 length: 14 amino acids. V was clipped by 0 bases and J by 4 bases, with 9 bases between them. The germline CDR1 and CDR2 sequences are LNHNV and YYDKDF (reference sequence). CDR3 nucleotide sequence: TGTGCCACCAGCAGAGACACCCGGGTCACTGAAGCTTTCTTT. As protein: CATSRDTRVTEAFF.

This clone was observed a few times. The rearrangement links TRBV5-6 to TRBJ2-7; 7 positions agree with TRBD1. The J segment lost 5 bases and the V segment lost 2 bases, leaving 4 bases of the junction unmatched. Germline V gives CDR1 SGHDT, CDR2 YYEEEE. This CDR3 has 13 amino acids. CDR3 amino acids: CASSFQDRHEQYF. DNA for the CDR3: TGTGCCAGCAGCTTCCAGGACAGGCACGAGCAGTACTTC.

The rearrangement links TRBV5-1 to TRBJ2-5, with 9 bases fitting TRBD1. Unmatched junction bases numbered 5, after V lost 0 bases and J lost 5 bases. The CDR3 consists of 15 residues. The V gene's germline CDR1 is SGHRS and CDR2 YFSETQ. DNA of the CDR3: TGCGCCAGCAGCTTGGGGGACAGGGACAGTGAGACCCAGTACTTC. It encodes CASSLGDRDSETQYF.

This clone was observed once. The CDR3 is CASSGRGSRYNEQFF. CDR3 in DNA: TGTGCCAGCAGTGGGCGGGGGTCCCGATACAATGAGCAGTTCTTC. The gene calls are TRBV2 and TRBJ2-1; 7 bases map to TRBD2. This CDR3 comprises 15 residues. Germline assignment: CDR1 SNHLY and CDR2 FYNNEI. With 4 bases clipped from V and 4 bases from J, the junction kept 7 bases outside the gene matches. Full variable domain (missing parts from reference TRBV2 and TRBJ2-1): EPEVTQTPSHQVTQMGQEVILRCVPISNHLYFYWYRQILGQKVEFLVSFYNNEISEKSEIFDDQFSVERPDGSNFTLKIRSTKLEDSAMYFCASSGRGSRYNEQFFGPGTRLTVL.

The chain has TRBV4-1 and TRBJ2-4, with D perhaps TRBD2 (6 bases). V lost 0 bases and J 3 bases, leaving 12 bases between the germline ends. CDR3 size: 16 residues. Germline CDR1 and CDR2: MGHRA and YSYEKL. The CDR3 region is CASSQDGGAGKNIQYF. The CDR3 coding sequence is TGCGCCAGCAGCCAAGACGGAGGGGCTGGCAAAAACATTCAGTACTTC.

V is TRBV7-3 and J is TRBJ2-7, with 9 bases fitting TRBD2. Germline V gene lookup returns CDR1 SGHTA and CDR2 FQGTGA. With V trimmed by 1 base and J by 0 bases, 7 bases remained unmatched. CDR3 length: 17 amino acids. The CDR3 here is CASSLNAQLAGSYEQYF. The CDR3 DNA is TGTGCCAGCAGCTTAAACGCTCAACTAGCGGGCTCCTACGAGCAGTACTTC.

V and J are TRBV7-3 and TRBJ1-2; 12 positions agree with TRBD1. Per the germline V gene, CDR1 is SGHTA and CDR2 is FQGTGA. This CDR3 is 17 amino acids long. Losses at the gene ends were 5 bases for V and 6 bases for J; bases not matched to a gene: 13. CDR3 residues: CASSPTRDRGLGNGYTF. The CDR3 DNA reads as TGTGCCAGCAGCCCTACCCGGGACAGGGGGCTGGGGAATGGCTACACCTTC.

This clone turned up a few times. The genes are TRBV29-1 and TRBJ2-2, with D unclear. Trimming stripped 0 bases from V and 2 bases from J, with 10 bases between. Germline lookup yields CDR1 SQVTM and CDR2 ANQGSEA. The CDR3 covers 15 residues. The CDR3 region has the DNA TGCAGCGTTGAAGATTCGTCACACAACACCGGGGAGCTGTTTTTT. Translated: CSVEDSSHNTGELFF.

V gene TRBV7-2 combines with J gene TRBJ2-1; 9 nucleotides align to TRBD2. Germline V gene lookup returns CDR1 SGHTA and CDR2 FQGNSA. This CDR3 comprises 16 residues. The V gene end was trimmed by 1 base and the J gene end by 5 bases; junction bases not matched to a gene: 6. In DNA form, the CDR3 reads TGTGCCAGCAGCTTAGAAAGCGGGGGGCGGGACAATGAGCAGTTCTTC. Its translation is CASSLESGGRDNEQFF.

In the case of this clone: A read error may account for a junction end that differs from germline. Other DNA sequences from this sample encode an identical CDR3 as well. The V call is TRBV27, the J call TRBJ1-2, with 8 bases aligning to TRBD1. The CDR3 runs to 16 residues. The germline V gene has CDR1 MNHEY and CDR2 SMNVEV (reference sequence). The chain's CDR3 is CASSLGGNRGGYGYTF. DNA of the CDR3: TGTGCCAGTAGTTTAGGCGGGAACAGGGGGGGGTATGGCTACACCTTC.

This clone was recorded only once. This chain joins TRBV5-1 and TRBJ2-7; 7 positions match TRBD1. The V gene end was trimmed by 4 bases and the J gene end by 3 bases; junction bases not matched to a gene: 7. The length of the CDR3 is 14 residues. Looked up from germline, CDR1 is SGHRS and CDR2 is YFSETQ. The CDR3 DNA reads TGCGCCAGCAGCACTGGGACAGTGAGCTACGAGCAGTACTTC. As protein: CASSTGTVSYEQYF.

This sequence joins TRBV6-5 and TRBJ2-7, with a possible D match to TRBD1 (6 bases). The V gene lost 3 bases and the J gene lost 3 bases, with 9 bases spanning the gap. The CDR3 covers 13 residues. Per the germline V gene, CDR1 is MNHEY and CDR2 is SVGAGI. CDR3 DNA: TGTGCCAGCAGTTATCAGGGGTTCTACGAGCAGTACTTC. Encoded protein: CASSYQGFYEQYF.

This clone was detected only once. The rearrangement joins TRBV7-3 to TRBJ2-2; 9 bases are a match to TRBD2. Germline V gene lookup returns CDR1 SGHTA and CDR2 FQGTGA. The trim removed 0 bases at V and 6 bases at J, leaving 5 bases unmatched. CDR3 length equals 16 residues. CDR3 in amino acids: CASSLTSSGGSGELFF. In nucleotides, the CDR3 is TGTGCCAGCAGCTTAACGTCGAGCGGGGGGTCCGGGGAGCTGTTTTTT.

The chain combines TRBV27 with TRBJ2-3; TRBD1 agrees at 8 bases. CDR1 MNHEY and CDR2 SMNVEV come from the germline V gene (reference sequence). The CDR3 runs to 18 residues. V dropped 2 bases and J dropped 3; count of bases not matched to a gene: 13. In nucleotides, the CDR3 is TGTGCCAGCAGTTTAAGCCCTCCAGGGGGCAGTGGGACAGATACGCAGTATTTT. It specifies CASSLSPPGGSGTDTQYF.

The V and J genes are TRBV5-6 and TRBJ2-1, with D tentatively TRBD1 (6 bases). Germline loops: CDR1 SGHDT, CDR2 YYEEEE. The CDR3 contains 16 residues. Trimming took 0 bases from V and 3 from J, leaving 13 bases between them. CDR3 sequence (DNA): TGTGCCAGCAGCTTGGTGGGGACAACCATCTACAATGAGCAGTTCTTC. Encoded protein: CASSLVGTTIYNEQFF.

V gene TRBV27 combines with J gene TRBJ2-1, with unresolved D. Per the germline V gene, CDR1 is MNHEY and CDR2 is SMNVEV (reference sequence). V lost 5 bases to trimming and J lost 6 bases, with 14 bases between them. The length of the CDR3 is 14 residues. The CDR3 region has the DNA TGTGCCAGCAGTCCCTCGCGACTCGGCAATGAGCAGTTCTTC. This encodes CASSPSRLGNEQFF.

The V and J genes are TRBV29-1 and TRBJ2-1; TRBD2 agrees at 7 bases. The ends lost 4 bases at V and 7 bases at J; junction bases unmatched: 13. Germline V gives CDR1 SQVTM, CDR2 ANQGSEA. This CDR3 is 15 amino acids long. The CDR3 sequence is CSVVGGERGLNEQFF. The CDR3 nucleotides read TGCAGCGTTGTGGGGGGGGAGCGTGGTCTAAATGAGCAGTTCTTC.

Notes on this clone: No conserved phenylalanine or tryptophan ends this CDR3, so it is likely a read error. The chain combines TRBV10-3 with TRBJ1-5, with 10 bases lining up with TRBD1. This CDR3 spans 15 amino acids. CDR1 and CDR2 from the germline V gene are ENHRY and SYGVKD. V was clipped by 5 bases and J by 3 bases; unmatched bases: 4. CDR3: CAISTGTGVNQPQHS. The CDR3 nucleotides are TGTGCCATCAGTACCGGGACAGGGGTCAATCAGCCCCAGCATTCT.

The J gene is TRBJ1-5, the V gene TRBV6-1; TRBD1 agrees at 7 bases. The germline V gene has CDR1 MNHNS and CDR2 SASEGT. The V segment lost 6 bases and the J segment 7 bases; nucleotides outside the gene matches: 9. This CDR3 is built from 14 residues. This chain's CDR3 is CASRADRVLQPQHF. In DNA, the CDR3 is TGTGCCAGCAGAGCAGACAGGGTTCTCCAGCCCCAGCATTTT.

J is TRBJ2-7 and V is TRBV2; D gene unclear. Germline lookup yields CDR1 SNHLY and CDR2 FYNNEI. This CDR3 is 11 amino acids long. V lost 7 bases to trimming and J lost 5 bases, with 9 bases between them. CDR3 DNA: TGTGCCAGCACGGTGATGAACGAGCAGTACTTC. It is translated as CASTVMNEQYF.